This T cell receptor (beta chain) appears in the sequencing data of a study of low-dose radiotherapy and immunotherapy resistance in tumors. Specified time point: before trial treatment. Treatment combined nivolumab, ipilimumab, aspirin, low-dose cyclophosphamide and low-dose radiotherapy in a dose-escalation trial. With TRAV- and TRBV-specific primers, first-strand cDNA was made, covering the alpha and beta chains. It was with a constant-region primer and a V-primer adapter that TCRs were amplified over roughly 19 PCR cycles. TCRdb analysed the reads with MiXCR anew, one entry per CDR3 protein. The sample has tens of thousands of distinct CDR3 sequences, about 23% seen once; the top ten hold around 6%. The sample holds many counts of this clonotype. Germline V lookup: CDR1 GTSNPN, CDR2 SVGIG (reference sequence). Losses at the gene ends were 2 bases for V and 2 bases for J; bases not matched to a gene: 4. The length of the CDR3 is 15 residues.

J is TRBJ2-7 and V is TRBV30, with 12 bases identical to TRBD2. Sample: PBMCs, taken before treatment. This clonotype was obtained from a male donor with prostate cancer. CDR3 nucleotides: TGTGCCTGGAGTATTACTAGCGGGAGGACCTACGAGCAGTACTTC. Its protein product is CAWSITSGRTYEQYF.